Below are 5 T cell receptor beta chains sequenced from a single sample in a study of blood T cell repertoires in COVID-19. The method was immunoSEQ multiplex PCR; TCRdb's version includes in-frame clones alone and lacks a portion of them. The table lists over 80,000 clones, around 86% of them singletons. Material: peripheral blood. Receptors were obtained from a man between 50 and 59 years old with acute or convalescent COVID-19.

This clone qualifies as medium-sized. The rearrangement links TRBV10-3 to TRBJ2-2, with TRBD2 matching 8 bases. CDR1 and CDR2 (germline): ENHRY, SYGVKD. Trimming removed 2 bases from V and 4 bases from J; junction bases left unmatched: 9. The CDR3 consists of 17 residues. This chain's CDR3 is CAISEPQAGVGTGELFF. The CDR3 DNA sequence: TGTGCCATCAGTGAGCCCCAAGCGGGAGTAGGCACCGGGGAGCTGTTTTTT.

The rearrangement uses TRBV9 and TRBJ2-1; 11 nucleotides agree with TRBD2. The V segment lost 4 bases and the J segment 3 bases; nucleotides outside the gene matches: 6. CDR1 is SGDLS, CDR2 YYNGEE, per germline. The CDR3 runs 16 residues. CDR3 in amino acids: CASSHTTSGIYNEQFF. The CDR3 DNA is TGTGCCAGCAGCCATACGACTAGCGGGATCTACAATGAGCAGTTCTTC.

The CDR3 coding sequence is TGTGCCACCAGTGATCCTGGGGGGACTGAAGCTTTCTTT. It codes for CATSDPGGTEAFF. This chain joins TRBV24-1 and TRBJ1-1, with D possibly being TRBD1 (5 bases). Trimming cost V 3 bases and J 5 bases, with 9 bases left between them. The CDR3 extends over 13 amino acids. Germline V CDR1 and CDR2: KGHDR, SFDVKD.

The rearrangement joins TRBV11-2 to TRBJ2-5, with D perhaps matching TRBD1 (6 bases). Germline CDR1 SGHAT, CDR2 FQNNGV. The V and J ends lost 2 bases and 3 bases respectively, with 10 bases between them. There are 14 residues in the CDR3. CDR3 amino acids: CASSLSGVKETQYF. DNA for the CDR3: TGTGCCAGCAGCTTATCAGGGGTTAAAGAGACCCAGTACTTC.

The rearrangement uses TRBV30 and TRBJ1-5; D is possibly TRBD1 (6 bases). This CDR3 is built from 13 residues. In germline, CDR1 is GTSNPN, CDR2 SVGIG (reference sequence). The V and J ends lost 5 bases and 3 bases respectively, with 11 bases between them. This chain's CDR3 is CAWDTGNNQPQHF. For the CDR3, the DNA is TGTGCCTGGGACACAGGGAACAATCAGCCCCAGCATTTT.